Below are 10 T cell receptor beta chains sequenced from a single sample in a study of cytomegalovirus exposure and HLA in healthy donors. PCR primers comprised 60 Vbeta and 13 Jbeta primers. Only in-frame clones appear in the TCRdb table, and some are missing; sequencing was by immunoSEQ multiplex PCR. Found here are roughly 80,000 clones, 75% to 85% of them singletons; the top ten hold 3.4%. The specimen was PBMCs. These receptors all stem from a man aged 35-49 years in good health and CMV-seronegative.

This clone was seen a few times. The V gene is TRBV19, the J gene TRBJ1-1, with D possibly being TRBD1 (5 bases). Germline CDR1 and CDR2: LNHDA and SQIVND (reference sequence). V lost 3 bases and J 2 bases, leaving 10 bases between the germline ends. The CDR3 totals 14 residues. DNA of the CDR3: TGTGCCAGTAGTATTCGACAGCGTAACACTGAAGCTTTCTTT. The encoded protein is CASSIRQRNTEAFF.

For this clone: One junction end disagrees with the germline gene, perhaps due to a read error. V and J are TRBV29-1 and TRBJ1-2; TRBD1 matches 12 bases. Germline V lookup: CDR1 SQVTM, CDR2 ANQGSEA. This CDR3 comprises 18 residues. The CDR3, as DNA: TGCAGCGTTCCTCCTGGGGGGACAGGGGGCACACTTAACTATGGCTACCCCTTC. It encodes CSVPPGGTGGTLNYGYPF.

This rearrangement joins TRBV29-1 to TRBJ2-1; 10 nucleotides align to TRBD2. CDR3 length equals 16 residues. Per the germline V gene, CDR1 is SQVTM and CDR2 is ANQGSEA. V shed 2 bases, J shed 3 bases, and the junction held 7 bases outside the gene matches. The CDR3 loop reads CSVELASGGYYNEQFF. CDR3 DNA: TGCAGCGTTGAACTGGCTAGCGGGGGATACTACAATGAGCAGTTCTTC.

This clone was counted a single time. The V call is TRBV7-3, the J call TRBJ2-1; 12 nucleotides line up with TRBD2. The germline V gene encodes CDR1 SGHTA and CDR2 FQGTGA. The J segment lost 5 bases and the V segment lost 2 bases, leaving 1 base of the junction unmatched. CDR3 length: 15 residues. CDR3 bases: TGTGCCAGCAGCTTAGGACTAGCGGGAAACAATGAGCAGTTCTTC. As protein: CASSLGLAGNNEQFF.

This clone was seen once. V gene TRBV23-1 combines with J gene TRBJ2-7; possibly TRBD2 for D (5 bases). TRBV23-1 is an ORF, with its function uncertain. CDR3 length: 15 residues. The V end was cut by 2 bases, the J end by 2 bases, with 13 bases between. As DNA, the CDR3 is TGCGCCAGCAGTCAAACGGACTGGAGAGCCTACGAGCAGTACTTC. Its protein product is CASSQTDWRAYEQYF.

V and J are TRBV5-4 and TRBJ2-3; 7 bases fit TRBD2. V lost 3 bases to trimming and J lost 3 bases; unmatched junction nucleotides: 1. Germline V CDR1 and CDR2: SGHNT, YYREEE (reference sequence). This CDR3 comprises 13 residues. CDR3 coding DNA: TGTGCCAGCAGCTGGGGGGGTACAGATACGCAGTATTTT. It yields the protein CASSWGGTDTQYF.

J is TRBJ1-1 and V is TRBV5-1; a weak D match, TRBD1 (5 bases). Germline V lookup: CDR1 SGHRS, CDR2 YFSETQ. Between the trimmed V and J ends, which lost 2 bases and 0 bases, there was a span of 20 bases. The CDR3 extends over 18 amino acids. The CDR3, as DNA: TGCGCCAGCAGCTTCGCCCCGGCAGGGCGCTCTATGAACACTGAAGCTTTCTTT. This encodes CASSFAPAGRSMNTEAFF.

About this clone: The junction differs from germline at one of its ends, possibly a read error. V usage is TRBV7-9 and J usage is TRBJ1-1; D unresolved. CDR1 is SEHNR, CDR2 FQNEAQ, per germline (reference sequence). This CDR3 is 12 amino acids long. In DNA form, the CDR3 reads TGTTCCAGCAGCCCACTGGCGGGTGAAGCTTTCTTT. Translation: CSSSPLAGEAFF.

The chain combines TRBV29-1 with TRBJ2-5; perhaps TRBD1 as D (5 bases). The CDR3 extends over 12 amino acids. The germline V gene has CDR1 SQVTM and CDR2 ANQGSEA. V lost 8 bases and J 4 bases, leaving 14 bases between the germline ends. The CDR3 loop is CSSLQGPETQYF. As DNA, the CDR3 is TGCAGCAGCCTGCAGGGCCCAGAGACCCAGTACTTC.

The rearrangement joins TRBV7-9 to TRBJ2-3; unclear D gene. Trimming pared 3 bases from V and 1 base from J, leaving 8 bases between. CDR3 length equals 14 residues. Germline V lookup: CDR1 SEHNR, CDR2 FQNEAQ (reference sequence). Here the CDR3 reads CASSFQLGTDTQYF. In DNA form, the CDR3 reads TGTGCCAGCAGCTTCCAATTAGGCACAGATACGCAGTATTTT.